This T cell receptor (beta chain) was obtained from a study of human T cells and chemical hapten exposure (TCRdb year 2021). About the full investigation: For sensitization, 2% DPC in acetone was applied to an approximately 2 cm by approximately 2 cm area of upper inner arm skin. Throughout the approximately 26-week study period, patients were also given weekly therapeutic DPC doses on the scalp. Patch testing on the upper back used Finn chambers containing 0.01% DPC, with scoring done after 6 days according to International Contact Dermatitis Research Group standards. The mostly female patient cohort included alopecia areata with under or over 50% scalp involvement, alopecia totalis and alopecia universalis. Libraries were pooled for sequencing, and variation in per-sample TCR yields was attributed mainly to small differences in library volumes within the pool. The study tracked peripheral blood TCR repertoire changes in vivo during primary and secondary sensitization to the hapten diphenylcyclopropenone (DPC) in alopecia patients. Patient blood was sampled pre-sensitization (week 0) and at 2, 6 and about 24 weeks after DPC sensitization. Under 30 alopecia patients gave blood for TCR sequencing at one to four time points (pre-sensitization, 2, 6 and 24 weeks). Overall study results and their limits: Patch test score correlated positively with the number of PT1 expanded TCRs, reaching significance at thresholds 8, 16 and 32 but not at 4. Repeated subsampling changed both the strength of the expansion versus patch-test correlation and the threshold at which that correlation became significant. Significantly more large CDR3 similarity clusters were formed by expanded TCRs than by pre-sensitization or healthy control sets, consistent with antigen-driven responses. All patients had alopecia, a presumed autoimmune disease, so their immune response might differ from that of healthy individuals. The number of TCRs above 1 in 1000 frequency did not change with DPC sensitization; there was no evidence of global repertoire structure alterations.

Receptors were amplified or captured by RACE. Sequencing instrument: NextSeq 500. During library preparation, unique molecular identifiers were attached to individual cDNA molecules so that TCRs could be counted quantitatively and reproducibly. Each blood RNA sample was used to sequence both TCR alpha and TCR beta chains. The study's own analysis went as follows. The median number of TCRs per sample was 90,000 to 100,000, ranging from about 20,000 to 690,600. The Decombinator software suite was used to annotate V, J and CDR3 in the TCR reads. To make PS versus PT1 abundance plots, every sample was subsampled to the same number of TCRs (28,000). Expanded TCRs were defined as absent before sensitization and observed at least eight times at the 2-week time point. TCRdb ran its own pipeline on the public reads, namely fastp trimming at Q25 and MiXCR clone calling, and kept in-frame beta chains. Each entry is one CDR3 protein sequence, shown with its most common DNA and genes. The V and J calls were determined by TCRdb, not by the authors. A total of some 170,000 distinct CDR3 sequences appear in this sample, 28% of them only once. Roughly 2.2% of the sample is taken by the ten largest.

In the case of this clonotype: Its antigen is currently not known. Per-base quality was not reported, and no clone a single base away is much larger than it.

This specimen's time point label, per the study, means: patch test 3, about 24 weeks after DPC sensitization. According to the study, the label for this sample's treatment or condition signals: therapeutic diphenylcyclopropenone sensitization with weekly scalp DPC. At every patch-test visit, the blood draw took place before the patch test was put on. To be eligible, patients had to be aged 18 to 70, diagnosed with alopecia and judged suitable for DPC therapy, while pregnant patients were excluded. Unfractionated whole blood was collected in Tempus Blood RNA tubes, and total RNA was extracted from that blood. V loses 0 bases at its end and J loses 0 bases; junction bases beyond the gene matches: 10. The CDR3 contains 19 residues, cysteine and phenylalanine counted. Only CDR3 DNA is held: 57 bases, read in frame from base 1. According to the germline V gene (reference sequence), CDR1 reads DFQATT and CDR2 reads SNEGSKA.

The input for sequencing was whole blood, taken in connection with sensitization to the hapten diphenylcyclopropenone (DPC). The sequence joins TRBV20-1 to TRBJ2-5, with 13 bases matching TRBD2. The sequence was obtained from a young woman with alopecia areata. Some clones in this sample may be carry-over from other donors' samples. The base sequence is TGCAGTGCTAGAGATGATACTAGCGGGAGGGAACCGTACCAAGAGACCCAGTACTTC. It translates to CSARDDTSGREPYQETQYF.